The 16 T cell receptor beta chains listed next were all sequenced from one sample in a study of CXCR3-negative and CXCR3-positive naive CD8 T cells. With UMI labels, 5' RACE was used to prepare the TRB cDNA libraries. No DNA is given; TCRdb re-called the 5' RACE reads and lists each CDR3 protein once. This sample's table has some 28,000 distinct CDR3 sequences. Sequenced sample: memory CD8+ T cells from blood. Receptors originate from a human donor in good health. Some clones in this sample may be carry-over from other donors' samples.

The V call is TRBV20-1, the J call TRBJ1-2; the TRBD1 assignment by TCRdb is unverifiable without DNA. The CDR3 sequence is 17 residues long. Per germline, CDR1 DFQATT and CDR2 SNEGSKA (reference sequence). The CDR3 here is CSARSEAGAVGVYGYTF.

CDR3 in amino acids: CASMVAGIMKTQYF. V is TRBV13 and J is TRBJ2-5; there is no DNA to check the TCRdb D call of TRBD1. Germline-derived CDR1 and CDR2 are PRHDT and FYEKMQ (reference sequence). CDR3 length equals 14 residues. Together with reference TRBV13 and TRBJ2-5, the CDR3 gives the full variable domain: AAGVIQSPRHLIKEKRETATLKCYPIPRHDTVYWYQQGPGQDPQFLISFYEKMQSDKGSIPDRFSAQQFSDYHSELNMSSLELGDSALYFCASMVAGIMKTQYFGPGTRLLVL.

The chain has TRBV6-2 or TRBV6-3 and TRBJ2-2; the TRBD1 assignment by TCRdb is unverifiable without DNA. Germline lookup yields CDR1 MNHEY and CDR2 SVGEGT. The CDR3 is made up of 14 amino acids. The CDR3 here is CASQEGVDTGELFF.

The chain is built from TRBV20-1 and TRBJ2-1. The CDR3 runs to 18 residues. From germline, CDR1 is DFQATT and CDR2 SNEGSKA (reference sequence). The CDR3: CSARSAWLRSLTYNEQFF.

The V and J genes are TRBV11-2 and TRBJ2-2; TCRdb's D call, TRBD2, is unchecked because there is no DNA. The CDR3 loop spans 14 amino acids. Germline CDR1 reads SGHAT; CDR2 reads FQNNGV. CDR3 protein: CASSLLSGTGELFF.

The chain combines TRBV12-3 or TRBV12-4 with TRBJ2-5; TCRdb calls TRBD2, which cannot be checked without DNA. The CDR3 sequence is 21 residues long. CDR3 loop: CASSPYRGLAGGPSEQETQYF.

The CDR3 spells CASSLDWTMTYEQYF. The chain links TRBV7-2 to TRBJ2-7. Germline V lookup: CDR1 SGHTA, CDR2 FQGNSA. The CDR3 runs to 15 residues.

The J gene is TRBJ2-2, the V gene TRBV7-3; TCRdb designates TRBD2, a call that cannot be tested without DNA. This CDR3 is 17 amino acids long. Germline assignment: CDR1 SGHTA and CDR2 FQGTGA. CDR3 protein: CASSLTGGGARTGELFF. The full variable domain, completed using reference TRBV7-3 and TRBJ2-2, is GAGVSQTPSNKVTEKGKYVELRCDPISGHTALYWYRQSLGQGPEFLIYFQGTGAADDSGLPNDRFFAVRPEGSVSTLKIQRTERGDSAVYLCASSLTGGGARTGELFFGEGSRLTVL.

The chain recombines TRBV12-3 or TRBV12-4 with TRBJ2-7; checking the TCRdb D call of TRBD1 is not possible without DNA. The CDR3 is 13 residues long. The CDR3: CASRPGQGYEQYF.

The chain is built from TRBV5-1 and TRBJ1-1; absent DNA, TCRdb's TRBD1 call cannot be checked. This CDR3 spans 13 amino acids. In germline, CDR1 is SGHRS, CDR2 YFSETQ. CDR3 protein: CASSLTEGTEAFF.

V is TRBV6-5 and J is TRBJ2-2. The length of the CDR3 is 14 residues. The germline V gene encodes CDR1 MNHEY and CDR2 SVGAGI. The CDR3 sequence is CASSYGENTGELFF.

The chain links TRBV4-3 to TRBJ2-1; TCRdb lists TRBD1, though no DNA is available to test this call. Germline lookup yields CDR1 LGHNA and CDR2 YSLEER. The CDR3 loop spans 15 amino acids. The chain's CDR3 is CASSQGRDRRNEQFF.

The CDR3 sequence is CASSPPGTGGHSYNEQFF. The chain is built from TRBV13 and TRBJ2-1; TCRdb's D gene call, TRBD1, goes unchecked for lack of DNA. The CDR3 has 18 amino acids. The germline V gene has CDR1 PRHDT and CDR2 FYEKMQ (reference sequence).

The CDR3: CASSLPRGLAETQYF. The rearrangement links TRBV11-2 to TRBJ2-5; TCRdb proposes TRBD2, but this gene call is untestable without DNA. The CDR3 contains 15 residues. Looked up from germline, CDR1 is SGHAT and CDR2 is FQNNGV.

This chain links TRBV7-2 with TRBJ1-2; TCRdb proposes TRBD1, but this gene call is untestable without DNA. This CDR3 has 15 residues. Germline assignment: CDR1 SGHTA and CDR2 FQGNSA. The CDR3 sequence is CASSPFGQGNYGYTF.

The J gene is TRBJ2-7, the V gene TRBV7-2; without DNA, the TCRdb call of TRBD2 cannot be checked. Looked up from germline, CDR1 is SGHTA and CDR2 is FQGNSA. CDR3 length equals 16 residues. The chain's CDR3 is CASSRRQGIGSYEQYF.